At least ten counts were recorded for the clone carrying this TCR beta chain. Its specificity is unknown. In the original workflow: A classifier of distant metastasis in papillary thyroid cancer was built from CDR3 differences (across clinicopathological groups). TCRdb re-analyzed the PCR reads through MiXCR. These V and J calls rely on TCRdb rather than the paper's analysis. Of over 13,000 clones listed, about 22% are singletons. These data come from a study of metastatic and nonmetastatic thyroid tumors. Whole-study context: Malignant thyroid and benign thyroid patients provided blood and tumor or nodule tissue whose repertoires were compared.

No treatment of any kind had been given to any patient before thyroid surgery. Trimming took 2 bases from V and 2 from J, leaving 14 bases between them. Germline V gene data show CDR1 as LGHDT and CDR2 as YNNKEL (reference sequence). The CDR3 runs to 16 residues. Study observations and caveats: Patients with malignant thyroid tumors reportedly had significantly higher TCR beta diversity than those with benign nodules, in blood and tumor.

V and J are TRBV3-1 and TRBJ2-3; a weak D match, TRBD2 (6 bases). The TCR sequence derives from a female donor with papillary thyroid cancer or a benign thyroid nodule (not recorded which). Some clones in this sample may be carry-over from other donors' samples. Sequencing was done on a sample of blood. In DNA, the CDR3 is TGTGCCAGCAGCCAATTTGTTAGCGGAATCACAGATACGCAGTATTTT. This sequence encodes CASSQFVSGITDTQYF.